Listed here are 19 T cell receptor beta chains from one sample, sequenced in a study of blood T cells in healthy people across ages. Using a J-beta primer mix together with a sample-barcoded 5' primer, a second PCR was run for roughly 6 to 12 cycles. Via MiXCR, TCRdb re-called the 5' RACE reads, giving one row per CDR3 protein. The sample contains about 1.8 million distinct CDR3 sequences, 49% of which appear only once. Sequencing was done on a sample of blood. All receptors derive from a woman aged 35 to 49 in good health.

This clonotype was found a few times. This chain uses TRBV5-1 with TRBJ1-5; D uncertain. The CDR3 covers 16 residues. V lost 0 bases to trimming and J lost 1 base, with 11 bases between them. In germline, CDR1 is SGHRS, CDR2 YFSETQ. The CDR3 loop reads CASSLEGFMSNQPQHF. In nucleotides, the CDR3 is TGCGCCAGCAGCTTGGAGGGTTTTATGAGCAATCAGCCCCAGCATTTT.

The chain uses TRBV28 and TRBJ1-4, with 9 bases that match TRBD1. The CDR3 contains 15 residues. J lost 8 bases, V lost 5 bases, and 9 bases had no gene match. Per germline, CDR1 MDHEN and CDR2 SYDVKM. CDR3 protein: CASSTRDRDGEKLFF. CDR3 nucleotides: TGTGCCAGCAGTACAAGGGACAGGGATGGAGAAAAACTGTTTTTT. The whole variable domain, filled in from reference TRBV28 and TRBJ1-4, reads DVKVTQSSRYLVKRTGEKVFLECVQDMDHENMFWYRQDPGLGLRLIYFSYDVKMKEKGDIPEGYSVSREKKERFSLILESASTNQTSMYLCASSTRDRDGEKLFFGSGTQLSVL.

This clonotype appeared once. The junction does not match germline at one end; this may be a read error. The chain couples TRBV2 to TRBJ2-5, with D hard to call. CDR1 SNHLY and CDR2 FYNNEI come from the germline V gene. CDR3 length: 13 amino acids. The CDR3 loop is CTSNEAAEETQYF. The CDR3 DNA reads as TGTACCAGCAATGAGGCGGCAGAAGAGACCCAGTACTTC.

CDR3 DNA sequence: TGTGCCAGCAGATACCCGGGACAGGGTGGGGAGACCCAGTACTTC. This codes for CASRYPGQGGETQYF. The V call is TRBV2, the J call TRBJ2-5; TRBD1 agrees at 9 bases. In germline, CDR1 is SNHLY, CDR2 FYNNEI. The CDR3 runs 15 residues. J gave up 5 bases and V 6 bases, and 10 bases lay outside the gene matches.

J is TRBJ2-4 and V is TRBV7-2, with D perhaps assigned TRBD1 or TRBD2 (6 bases each). The CDR3 totals 15 residues. V was cut by 5 bases and J by 3 bases, with 14 bases left in between. Germline lookup yields CDR1 SGHTA and CDR2 FQGNSA. CDR3 sequence: CASSDYGGGKNIQYF. The CDR3 DNA is TGTGCCAGCAGCGACTACGGGGGCGGCAAAAACATTCAGTACTTC.

This rearrangement joins TRBV5-1 to TRBJ2-7; TRBD2 aligns across 8 bases. The last part of the DNA fits TRBJ2-4 better; the J call may be wrong. Germline CDR1 is SGHRS and CDR2 is YFSETQ. The CDR3 consists of 16 residues. The CDR3 coding sequence is TGCGCCAGCAGCTTGCTCCTAGCGGGCAACACCAACATTCAGTACTTC. Translating it yields CASSLLLAGNTNIQYF.

This chain joins TRBV12-3 or TRBV12-4 and TRBJ1-2; maybe TRBD1 (6 bases). This CDR3 has 13 amino acids. With 6 bases removed from V and 6 bases from J, the gap between germline ends came to 14 bases. This CDR3 is CASRKVTGDGYTF. CDR3 in DNA: TGTGCCAGCAGGAAAGTGACAGGCGATGGCTACACCTTC.

This clonotype was seen only a few times. J is TRBJ2-7 and V is TRBV5-5; either TRBD1 or TRBD2 may fit D (5 bases each). The V end lost 4 bases, the J end lost 0 bases, and 14 bases lay between the germline ends. From germline, CDR1 is SGHKS and CDR2 YYEKEE (reference sequence). The CDR3 is made up of 15 amino acids. The DNA for the CDR3 is TGTGCCAGCAGCCCGAGGGGCAGCCGCTCCTACGAGCAGTACTTC. The encoded protein is CASSPRGSRSYEQYF.

This clonotype was seen just once. V is TRBV4-3 and J is TRBJ1-6; no definite D call. Trimming removed 3 bases at V and 10 bases at J, with 16 bases between. The CDR3 is 15 residues long. Germline CDR1 LGHNA, CDR2 YSLEER. The CDR3 coding sequence is TGCGCCAGCAGCCAGGGGTCCTACTCTGGCTCACCCCTCCACTTT. Translation: CASSQGSYSGSPLHF.

The V gene is TRBV7-2, the J gene TRBJ2-1, with 9 bases identical to TRBD1. CDR1 is SGHTA, CDR2 FQGNSA, per germline. This CDR3 comprises 15 residues. V lost 1 base to trimming and J lost 6 bases; unmatched junction nucleotides: 4. The DNA for the CDR3 is TGTGCCAGCAGCTTAGTGGGGGACAGGGCCAATGAGCAGTTCTTC. Translation: CASSLVGDRANEQFF.

The V and J genes are TRBV18 and TRBJ2-7; tentatively, D is TRBD1 (5 bases). Germline values: CDR1 KGHSH, CDR2 LQKENI. V lost 5 bases and J lost 3, with 17 bases in between. The CDR3 loop spans 15 amino acids. CDR3 coding DNA: TGTGCCAGCTCAACTTATCCAGGGCTTGGCTACGAGCAGTACTTC. It specifies CASSTYPGLGYEQYF.

This sequence joins TRBV4-3 and TRBJ2-7; maybe TRBD1 (7 bases). Germline V gives CDR1 LGHNA, CDR2 YSLEER. The CDR3 consists of 15 residues. The V and J ends lost 0 bases and 3 bases respectively, with 12 bases between them. The CDR3 bases are TGCGCCAGCAGCCAAGAACGGGGGACAGACTACGAGCAGTACTTC. Its protein product is CASSQERGTDYEQYF.

The chain joins TRBV7-2 to TRBJ1-2, with TRBD1 matching over 8 bases. The CDR3 has 15 amino acids. Losses at the gene ends were 0 bases for V and 8 bases for J; bases not matched to a gene: 8. Germline loops: CDR1 SGHTA, CDR2 FQGNSA. CDR3 DNA sequence: TGTGCCAGCAGCTTAGCCGCTCAGGGGGCGAGAGGCTACACCTTC. Its protein product is CASSLAAQGARGYTF.

The sample holds many counts of this clonotype. The chain employs TRBV4-2 and TRBJ1-2; possible D gene TRBD1, 6 bases. Germline V gives CDR1 LGHNA, CDR2 YNFKEQ. Trimming took off 0 bases at V and 5 bases at J, with 13 bases between the two ends. This CDR3 region has 15 residues. CDR3 bases: TGTGCCAGCAGCCAAGAGGGACCAGGGGAATATGGCTACACCTTC. It specifies CASSQEGPGEYGYTF.

The gene calls are TRBV6-1 and TRBJ2-3, with 9 bases that match TRBD1. This CDR3 spans 15 amino acids. The trim removed 2 bases at V and 5 bases at J, leaving 5 bases unmatched. Germline loops: CDR1 MNHNS, CDR2 SASEGT. CDR3 protein: CASSEYRGRKDTQYF. CDR3 nucleotides: TGTGCCAGCAGTGAATACAGGGGGCGCAAAGATACGCAGTATTTT.

The V and J genes are TRBV27 and TRBJ1-5; D not resolved. Germline loops: CDR1 MNHEY, CDR2 SMNVEV (reference sequence). V was trimmed by 5 bases and J by 6 bases, leaving 14 bases between them. CDR3 length: 14 residues. CDR3 protein: CASSPRPESQPQHF. The CDR3 DNA reads as TGTGCCAGCAGTCCCCGCCCCGAGAGTCAGCCCCAGCATTTT.

The V and J genes are TRBV7-2 and TRBJ2-1, with 10 bases identical to TRBD2. The V and J ends lost 3 bases and 8 bases, in that order; junction bases with no gene match: 7. There are 15 residues in the CDR3. Germline CDR1 SGHTA, CDR2 FQGNSA. CDR3 bases: TGTGCCAGCAGCTTCCGAGCGGGGGGGCCGGATGAGCAGTTCTTC. Amino acid sequence: CASSFRAGGPDEQFF.

This clonotype occurred once. The chain links TRBV13 to TRBJ1-2; TRBD1 aligns across 9 bases. The length of the CDR3 is 16 residues. The junction had 8 bases not matched to a gene; V was cut back by 4 bases and J by 2 bases. CDR1 PRHDT and CDR2 FYEKMQ come from the germline V gene (reference sequence). DNA of the CDR3: TGTGCCAGCAGCTCCAGACAGGGGGAGTTGAACTATGGCTACACCTTC. Its translation is CASSSRQGELNYGYTF.

For this clonotype: This may come from a read error, since a much larger clone is one base off. This chain joins TRBV5-8 and TRBJ2-5; no definite D call. Germline CDR1 and CDR2: SGHTS and YDEGEE. This CDR3 is built from 13 residues. The CDR3 nucleotides read TGTGCCAGCACTGAGAGTCTCCAAGAGATCCAGTACTTC. Translated, it gives CASTESLQEIQYF.